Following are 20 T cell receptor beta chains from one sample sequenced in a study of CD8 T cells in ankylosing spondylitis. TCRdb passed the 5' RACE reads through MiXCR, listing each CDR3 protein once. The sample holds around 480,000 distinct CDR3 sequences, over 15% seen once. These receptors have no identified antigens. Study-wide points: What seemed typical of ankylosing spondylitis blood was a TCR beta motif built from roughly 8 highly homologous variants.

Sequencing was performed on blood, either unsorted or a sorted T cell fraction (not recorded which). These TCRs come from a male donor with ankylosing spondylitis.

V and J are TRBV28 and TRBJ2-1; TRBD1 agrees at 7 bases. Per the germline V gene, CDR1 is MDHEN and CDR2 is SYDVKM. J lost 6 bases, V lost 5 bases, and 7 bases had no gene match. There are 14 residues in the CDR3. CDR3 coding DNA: TGTGCCAGCAGTGCAACGACAGGGCTCAATGAGCAGTTCTTC. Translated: CASSATTGLNEQFF.

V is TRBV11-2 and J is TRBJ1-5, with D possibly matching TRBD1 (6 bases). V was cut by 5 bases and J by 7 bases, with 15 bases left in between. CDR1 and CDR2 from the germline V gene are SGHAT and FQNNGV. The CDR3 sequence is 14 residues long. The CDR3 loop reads CASSPNAQGQPQHF. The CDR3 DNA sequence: TGTGCCAGCAGCCCCAACGCTCAGGGGCAGCCCCAGCATTTT. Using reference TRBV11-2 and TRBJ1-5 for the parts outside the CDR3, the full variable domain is EAGVAQSPRYKIIEKRQSVAFWCNPISGHATLYWYQQILGQGPKLLIQFQNNGVVDDSQLPKDRFSAERLKGVDSTLKIQPAKLEDSAVYLCASSPNAQGQPQHFGDGTRLSIL.

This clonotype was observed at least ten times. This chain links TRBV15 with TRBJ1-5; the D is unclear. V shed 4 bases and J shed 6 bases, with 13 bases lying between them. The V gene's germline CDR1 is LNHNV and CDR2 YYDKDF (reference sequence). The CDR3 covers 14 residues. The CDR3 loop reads CATSNGGISQPQHF. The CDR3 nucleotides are TGTGCCACCAGCAATGGCGGGATTAGTCAGCCCCAGCATTTT.

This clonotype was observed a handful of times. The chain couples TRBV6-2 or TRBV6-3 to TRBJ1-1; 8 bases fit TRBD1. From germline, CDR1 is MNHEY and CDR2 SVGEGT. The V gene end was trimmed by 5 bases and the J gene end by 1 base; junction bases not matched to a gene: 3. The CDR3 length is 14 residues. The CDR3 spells CASSGGTGNTEAFF. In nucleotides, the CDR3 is TGTGCCAGCAGTGGGGGGACAGGGAACACTGAAGCTTTCTTT.

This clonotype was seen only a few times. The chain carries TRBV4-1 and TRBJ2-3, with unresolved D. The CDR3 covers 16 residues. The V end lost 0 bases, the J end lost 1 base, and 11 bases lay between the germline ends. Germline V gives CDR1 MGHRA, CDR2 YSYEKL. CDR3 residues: CASSQDFHTGTDTQYF. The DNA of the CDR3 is TGCGCCAGCAGCCAAGATTTCCACACTGGCACAGATACGCAGTATTTT.

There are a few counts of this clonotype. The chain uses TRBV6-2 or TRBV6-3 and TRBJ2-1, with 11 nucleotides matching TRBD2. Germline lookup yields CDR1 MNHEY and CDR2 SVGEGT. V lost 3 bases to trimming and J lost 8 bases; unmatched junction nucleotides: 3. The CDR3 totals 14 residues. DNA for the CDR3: TGTGCCAGCAGTTATAGCGGGGGGGCGCATGAGCAGTTCTTC. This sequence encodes CASSYSGGAHEQFF.

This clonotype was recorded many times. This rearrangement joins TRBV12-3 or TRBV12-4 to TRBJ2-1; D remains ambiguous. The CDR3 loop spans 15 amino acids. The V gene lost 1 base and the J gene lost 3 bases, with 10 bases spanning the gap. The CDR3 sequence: CASSLGPQIYNEQFF. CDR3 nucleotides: TGTGCCAGCAGTTTAGGGCCCCAGATCTACAATGAGCAGTTCTTC.

The CDR3 nucleotides are TGCGCCAGCAGCAGGACAGGGGACAATGAGCAGTTCTTC. The encoded protein is CASSRTGDNEQFF. The V and J genes are TRBV5-1 and TRBJ2-1, with 9 bases identical to TRBD1. V dropped 4 bases and J dropped 5; count of bases not matched to a gene: 1. Germline CDR1 SGHRS, CDR2 YFSETQ. The length of the CDR3 is 13 residues.

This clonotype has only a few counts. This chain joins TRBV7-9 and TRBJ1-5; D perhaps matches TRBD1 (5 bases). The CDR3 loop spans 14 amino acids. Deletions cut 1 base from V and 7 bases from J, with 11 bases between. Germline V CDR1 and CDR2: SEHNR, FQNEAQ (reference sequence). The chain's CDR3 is CASSLGVGPQPQHF. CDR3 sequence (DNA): TGTGCCAGCAGCTTAGGAGTGGGGCCCCAGCCCCAGCATTTT.

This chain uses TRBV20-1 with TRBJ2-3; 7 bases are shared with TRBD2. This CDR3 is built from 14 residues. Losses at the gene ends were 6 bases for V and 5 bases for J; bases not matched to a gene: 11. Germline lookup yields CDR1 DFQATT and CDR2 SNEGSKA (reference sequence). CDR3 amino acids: CSAHLAEEGDTQYF. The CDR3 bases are TGCAGTGCCCATCTAGCGGAGGAAGGAGATACGCAGTATTTT.

The DNA for the CDR3 is TGCGCCAGCAGCCGCGGGGACCGGGATACGCAGTATTTT. Amino acid sequence: CASSRGDRDTQYF. The rearrangement joins TRBV5-1 to TRBJ2-3, with TRBD2 as a possible D gene (6 bases). Trimming pared 4 bases from V and 6 bases from J, leaving 12 bases between. CDR1 and CDR2 from the germline V gene are SGHRS and YFSETQ. The CDR3 has 13 amino acids.

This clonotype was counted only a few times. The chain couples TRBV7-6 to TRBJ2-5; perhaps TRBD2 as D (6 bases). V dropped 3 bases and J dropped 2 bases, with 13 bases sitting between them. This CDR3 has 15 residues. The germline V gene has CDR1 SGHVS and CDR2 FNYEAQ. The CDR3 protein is CASSFSGQGQETQYF. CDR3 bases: TGTGCCAGCAGCTTTAGCGGACAAGGTCAAGAGACCCAGTACTTC.

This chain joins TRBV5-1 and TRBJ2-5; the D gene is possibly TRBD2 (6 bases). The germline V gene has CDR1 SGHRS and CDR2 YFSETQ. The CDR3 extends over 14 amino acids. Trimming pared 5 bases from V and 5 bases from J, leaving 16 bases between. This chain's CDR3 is CASSSGAGGETQYF. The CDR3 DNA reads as TGCGCCAGCAGTTCCGGGGCAGGAGGGGAGACCCAGTACTTC.

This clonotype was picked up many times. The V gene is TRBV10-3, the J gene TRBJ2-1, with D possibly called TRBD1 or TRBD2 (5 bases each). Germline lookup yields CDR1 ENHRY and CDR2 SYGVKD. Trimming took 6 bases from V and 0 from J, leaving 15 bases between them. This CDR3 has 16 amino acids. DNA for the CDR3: TGTGCCATCAGGGGACGGAGCGGAAGCTCCTACAATGAGCAGTTCTTC. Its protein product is CAIRGRSGSSYNEQFF.

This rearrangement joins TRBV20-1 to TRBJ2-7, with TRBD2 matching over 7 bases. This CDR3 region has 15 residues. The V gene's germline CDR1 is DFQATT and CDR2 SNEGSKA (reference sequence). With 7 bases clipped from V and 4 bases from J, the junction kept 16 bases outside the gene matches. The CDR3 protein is CSVSDTGLAAYEQYF. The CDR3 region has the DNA TGCAGTGTTAGTGATACCGGGCTAGCGGCTTACGAGCAGTACTTC.

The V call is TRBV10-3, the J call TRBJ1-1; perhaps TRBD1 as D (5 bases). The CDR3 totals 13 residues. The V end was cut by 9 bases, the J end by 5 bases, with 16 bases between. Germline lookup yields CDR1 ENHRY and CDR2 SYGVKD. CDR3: CAIGTSGTTEAFF. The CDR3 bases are TGTGCCATAGGGACCTCGGGAACAACTGAAGCTTTCTTT.

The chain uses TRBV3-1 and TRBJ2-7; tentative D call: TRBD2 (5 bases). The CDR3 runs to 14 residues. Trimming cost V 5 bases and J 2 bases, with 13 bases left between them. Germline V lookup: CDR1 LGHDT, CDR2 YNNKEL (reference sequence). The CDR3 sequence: CASSRQTRPYEQYF. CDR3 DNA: TGTGCCAGCAGCAGACAAACTAGGCCCTACGAGCAGTACTTC.

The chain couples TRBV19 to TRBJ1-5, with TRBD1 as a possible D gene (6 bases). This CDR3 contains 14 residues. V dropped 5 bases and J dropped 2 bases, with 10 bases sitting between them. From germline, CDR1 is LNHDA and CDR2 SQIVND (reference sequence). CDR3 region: CASSPRTGNQPQHF. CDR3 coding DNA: TGTGCCAGTAGTCCCCGGACAGGCAATCAGCCCCAGCATTTT.

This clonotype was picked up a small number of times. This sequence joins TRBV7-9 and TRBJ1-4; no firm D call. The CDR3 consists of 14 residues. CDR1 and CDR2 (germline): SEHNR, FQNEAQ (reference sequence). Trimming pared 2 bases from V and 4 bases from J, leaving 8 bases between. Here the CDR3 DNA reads TGTGCCAGCAGCTTAATGGCCGATAATGAAAAACTGTTTTTT. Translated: CASSLMADNEKLFF.

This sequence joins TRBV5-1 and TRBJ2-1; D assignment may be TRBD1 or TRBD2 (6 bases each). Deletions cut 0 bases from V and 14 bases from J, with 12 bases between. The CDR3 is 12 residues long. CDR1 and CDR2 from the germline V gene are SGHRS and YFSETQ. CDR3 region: CASSLEGGSEFF. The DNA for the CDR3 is TGCGCCAGCAGCTTGGAGGGGGGTTCCGAGTTCTTC.